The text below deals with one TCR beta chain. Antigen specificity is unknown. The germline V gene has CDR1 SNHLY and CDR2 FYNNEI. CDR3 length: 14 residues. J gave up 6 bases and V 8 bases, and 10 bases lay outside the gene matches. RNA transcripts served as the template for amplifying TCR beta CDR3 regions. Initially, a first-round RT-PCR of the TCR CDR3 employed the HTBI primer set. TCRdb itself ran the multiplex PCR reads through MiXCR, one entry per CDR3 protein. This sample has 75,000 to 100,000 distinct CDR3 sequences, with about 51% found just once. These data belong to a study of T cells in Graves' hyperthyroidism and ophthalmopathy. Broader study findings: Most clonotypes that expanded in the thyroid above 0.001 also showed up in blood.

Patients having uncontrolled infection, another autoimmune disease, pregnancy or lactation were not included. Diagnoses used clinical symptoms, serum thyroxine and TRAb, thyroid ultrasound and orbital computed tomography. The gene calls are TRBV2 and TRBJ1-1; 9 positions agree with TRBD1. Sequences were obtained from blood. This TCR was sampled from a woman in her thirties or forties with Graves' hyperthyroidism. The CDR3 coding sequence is TGTGCCAGCCAGATCCGGGACAGGGCTTCTGAAGCTTTCTTT. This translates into CASQIRDRASEAFF.